The 19 T cell receptor beta chains below come from one sample, sequenced in a study of blood T cell repertoires in COVID-19. TCRdb keeps only in-frame clones here, not all; method: immunoSEQ multiplex PCR. The sample lists some 80,000 clones, more than 60% occurring once. The specimen was peripheral blood. Source of these receptors: a human donor in a cohort sampled during active COVID-19.

This clone was detected only a few times. The genes are TRBV5-4 and TRBJ1-3, with D hard to call. Germline-derived CDR1 and CDR2 are SGHNT and YYREEE (reference sequence). This CDR3 contains 14 residues. V was clipped by 4 bases and J by 4 bases, with 12 bases between them. Written as DNA, the CDR3 is TGTGCCAGCAGCCCTCGGGAGTTCGGAAACACCATATATTTT. Translation: CASSPREFGNTIYF.

The gene calls are TRBV5-5 and TRBJ1-1; TRBD1 matches 8 bases. The V and J ends lost 4 bases and 4 bases, in that order; junction bases with no gene match: 12. The CDR3 consists of 16 residues. Germline V gives CDR1 SGHKS, CDR2 YYEKEE (reference sequence). In DNA, the CDR3 is TGTGCCAGCAGCCCTTACCAGGGGGCGTATGTCACTGAAGCTTTCTTT. It codes for CASSPYQGAYVTEAFF.

The V gene is TRBV3-1 (or the pseudogene TRBV3-2), the J gene TRBJ1-6; unclear D gene. The CDR3 totals 12 residues. Germline loops: CDR1 LGHDT, CDR2 YNNKEL (reference sequence). The germline V and J ends were trimmed by 3 bases and 9 bases, with 6 bases remaining between them. CDR3 nucleotide sequence: TGTGCCAGCAGCCAGCCGCGTTCACCCCTCCACTTT. Protein product: CASSQPRSPLHF.

The J gene is TRBJ2-7, the V gene TRBV5-1; 13 bases are a match to TRBD2. CDR3 length: 16 residues. The ends lost 4 bases at V and 2 bases at J; junction bases unmatched: 6. From germline, CDR1 is SGHRS and CDR2 YFSETQ. The CDR3 bases are TGCGCCAGCAGCATCGACGGGACTAGCGGGGCCTACGAGCAGTACTTC. Protein: CASSIDGTSGAYEQYF. Combining the CDR3 with reference TRBV5-1 and TRBJ2-7 gives the whole variable domain KAGVTQTPRYLIKTRGQQVTLSCSPISGHRSVSWYQQTPGQGLQFLFEYFSETQRNKGNFPGRFSGRQFSNSRSEMNVSTLELGDSALYLCASSIDGTSGAYEQYFGPGTRLTVT.

The V gene is TRBV6-2 or TRBV6-3, the J gene TRBJ2-4; no reliable D call. Germline CDR1 reads MNHEY; CDR2 reads SVGEGT. This CDR3 region has 17 residues. Trimming took off 3 bases at V and 3 bases at J, with 18 bases between the two ends. This chain's CDR3 is CASSYYDPSPSKNIQYF. The CDR3 DNA follows: TGTGCCAGCAGTTATTACGACCCCTCTCCTAGCAAAAACATTCAGTACTTC.

This chain connects TRBV2 to TRBJ2-1; D may be TRBD1 (7 bases). Germline V gene sequence: CDR1 SNHLY, CDR2 FYNNEI. The V gene lost 6 bases and the J gene lost 7 bases, with 19 bases spanning the gap. CDR3 length: 15 amino acids. Written as DNA, the CDR3 is TGTGCCAGCAGGGACCTCGGAGGGGGCAGGAATGAGCAGTTCTTC. Residues: CASRDLGGGRNEQFF.

The chain links TRBV7-9 to TRBJ1-4; 7 bases are a match to TRBD1. V lost 4 bases to trimming and J lost 7 bases; unmatched junction nucleotides: 12. This CDR3 is 16 amino acids long. Germline-derived CDR1 and CDR2 are SEHNR and FQNEAQ (reference sequence). The CDR3 is CASSYGDRATREKLFF. CDR3 coding DNA: TGTGCCAGCAGCTACGGCGACAGGGCAACCCGTGAAAAACTGTTTTTT.

V is TRBV28 and J is TRBJ1-1, with a possible D match to TRBD1 (6 bases). The CDR3 has 13 residues. Germline V gene sequence: CDR1 MDHEN, CDR2 SYDVKM. V lost 8 bases, J lost 1 base, and 11 bases lay in between. CDR3 DNA: TGTGCCAGCCCTGGCAGGGGGAACACTGAAGCTTTCTTT. Translated, it gives CASPGRGNTEAFF.

The chain recombines TRBV2 with TRBJ1-5; 7 bases align to TRBD1. This CDR3 comprises 17 residues. J lost 2 bases, V lost 6 bases, and 13 bases had no gene match. CDR1 is SNHLY and CDR2 is FYNNEI in the germline V gene. This chain's CDR3 is CASRKGAMTYGNQPQHF. CDR3 DNA sequence: TGTGCCAGCAGGAAGGGGGCCATGACCTATGGCAATCAGCCCCAGCATTTT.

The CDR3 DNA reads as TGCAGCGTTGTGCCGGGACTTGGTCAGCCCCAGCATTTT. Translation: CSVVPGLGQPQHF. The chain recombines TRBV29-1 with TRBJ1-5, with D possibly TRBD1 on 5 matching bases. Trimming took off 4 bases at V and 6 bases at J, with 13 bases between the two ends. Germline assignment: CDR1 SQVTM and CDR2 ANQGSEA. This CDR3 region has 13 residues.

This clone showed up just once. The chain couples TRBV20-1 to TRBJ1-1, with 7 bases aligning to TRBD1. This CDR3 is built from 14 residues. The J segment lost 11 bases and the V segment lost 3 bases, leaving 15 bases of the junction unmatched. The germline V gene has CDR1 DFQATT and CDR2 SNEGSKA (reference sequence). The CDR3, as DNA: TGCAGTGCTAGTATGCGGCAGGGGGGTTTAGGGGCTTTCTTT. Translating gives CSASMRQGGLGAFF.

This clone showed up just a few times. The rearrangement joins TRBV10-1 to TRBJ2-3; no firm D call. The CDR3 contains 14 residues. Germline assignment: CDR1 WNHNN and CDR2 SYGVQD (reference sequence). The V gene lost 8 bases and the J gene lost 3 bases, with 15 bases spanning the gap. The CDR3 nucleotides read TGCGCCAGCCAAGACAACACTCGGACAGATACGCAGTATTTT. Protein sequence: CASQDNTRTDTQYF.

The chain couples TRBV29-1 to TRBJ2-7, with 10 bases matching TRBD2. V dropped 5 bases and J dropped 6; count of bases not matched to a gene: 4. CDR1 and CDR2 (germline): SQVTM, ANQGSEA. The CDR3 is made up of 12 amino acids. CDR3 DNA: TGCAGCGTTAGCGGGGGGGCCGGCGAGCAGTACTTC. It encodes CSVSGGAGEQYF.

CDR3 sequence reads: CASSGTGGTYEQYF. The CDR3 nucleotides are TGCGCCAGCAGTGGGACAGGGGGGACCTACGAGCAGTACTTC. The V call is TRBV10-1, the J call TRBJ2-7; 10 bases align to TRBD1. The CDR3 is made up of 14 amino acids. CDR1 and CDR2 from the germline V gene are WNHNN and SYGVQD (reference sequence). The V and J ends lost 4 bases and 2 bases, in that order; junction bases with no gene match: 2.

This chain uses TRBV5-1 with TRBJ1-5, with no clear D. Trimming removed 0 bases at V and 1 base at J, with 8 bases between. Per germline, CDR1 SGHRS and CDR2 YFSETQ. This CDR3 has 15 amino acids. As DNA, the CDR3 is TGCGCCAGCAGCTTGGGGGGAGGCAGCAATCAGCCCCAGCATTTT. Its translation is CASSLGGGSNQPQHF.

This clone was counted between two and nine times. The chain has TRBV18 and TRBJ1-3; TRBD1 matches at 12 bases. The CDR3 sequence is 19 residues long. The J segment lost 0 bases and the V segment lost 3 bases, leaving 9 bases of the junction unmatched. Looked up from germline, CDR1 is KGHSH and CDR2 is LQKENI. CDR3 coding DNA: TGTGCCAGCTCACCGGCCGGGACAGGGGGCGATAGCTCTGGAAACACCATATATTTT. Protein product: CASSPAGTGGDSSGNTIYF.

This clone was seen more than once but under ten times. The J gene is TRBJ2-7, the V gene TRBV5-1, with TRBD2 identical over 8 bases. Germline loops: CDR1 SGHRS, CDR2 YFSETQ. This CDR3 is 14 amino acids long. V shed 0 bases and J 6 bases; nucleotides not matched to a gene: 5. The CDR3 DNA reads as TGCGCCAGCAGCTTGGGACTAGCGACGATCGAGCAGTACTTC. Translating gives CASSLGLATIEQYF.

The sample holds many counts of this clone. This rearrangement joins TRBV3-1 (or the pseudogene TRBV3-2) to TRBJ1-2; 9 bases fit TRBD1. CDR1 and CDR2 (germline): LGHDT, YNNKEL (reference sequence). The CDR3 sequence is 13 residues long. V was pared by 5 bases and J by 7 bases, with 5 bases of the junction left unmatched. The CDR3 DNA reads as TGTGCCAGCAGCGCGGGACAGGGAGGTGGCTACACCTTC. It encodes CASSAGQGGGYTF.

CDR3 region: CASRTPAGANVLTF. The CDR3 DNA reads as TGTGCCAGCAGAACCCCGGCTGGGGCCAACGTCCTGACTTTC. The chain has TRBV5-6 and TRBJ2-6; D remains unclear. The V and J ends lost 5 bases and 2 bases respectively, with 8 bases between them. This CDR3 has 14 amino acids. Germline V gene data show CDR1 as SGHDT and CDR2 as YYEEEE.